One sample yielded the 23 T cell receptor beta chains listed below, sequenced in a study of Tregs in tolerant kidney transplant recipients (dated by TCRdb to between 2017 and 2020). Library generation was performed with the immunoSEQ multiplex PCR assay. This immuneACCESS table, as held by TCRdb, lists in-frame sequences with V and J called but not all clones. Of the missing ones, under half trace to an unresolved V gene in checked studies; the others have no known cause. Here the sample has roughly 4,200 clones; roughly three fifths occur a single time. More than 3% of the sample comes from the top ten. Their target antigens are unknown. Specimen: CD8+ T cells from blood cultured with allogeneic cells. These receptors all come from a human donor in good health.

The chain links TRBV27 to TRBJ1-1, with D tentatively TRBD1 (6 bases). This CDR3 contains 14 residues. The V gene lost 1 base and the J gene lost 4 bases, with 10 bases spanning the gap. Germline assignment: CDR1 MNHEY and CDR2 SMNVEV (reference sequence). The CDR3 region is CASSLLGGLTEAFF. The CDR3 coding sequence is TGTGCCAGCAGTTTATTAGGGGGGCTCACTGAAGCTTTCTTT.

The rearrangement links TRBV11-3 to TRBJ2-2; D is perhaps TRBD1 (5 bases). CDR3 length equals 15 residues. V was cut by 3 bases and J by 3 bases, with 11 bases left in between. From germline, CDR1 is SGHNT and CDR2 YENEEA. CDR3 bases: TGTGCCAGCAGCTTGGGGCCTTACTACACCGGGGAGCTGTTTTTT. As protein: CASSLGPYYTGELFF.

V usage is TRBV15 and J usage is TRBJ1-2; D perhaps matches TRBD1 (5 bases). The V end was cut by 1 base, the J end by 4 bases, with 13 bases between. This CDR3 contains 15 residues. The germline V gene has CDR1 LNHNV and CDR2 YYDKDF (reference sequence). CDR3 DNA sequence: TGTGCCACCAGCAGAGGTAGTTCAGGGTTCTATGGCTACACCTTC. It specifies CATSRGSSGFYGYTF.

This chain joins TRBV5-8 and TRBJ2-5; D gene uncertain. The germline V and J ends were trimmed by 0 bases and 2 bases, with 11 bases remaining between them. Germline V gene lookup returns CDR1 SGHTS and CDR2 YDEGEE. The CDR3 totals 15 residues. This CDR3 reads CASSLAVLGQETQYF. The CDR3 region has the DNA TGTGCCAGCAGCTTGGCCGTCTTAGGACAAGAGACCCAGTACTTC.

This chain uses TRBV30 with TRBJ2-2, with 9 bases that match TRBD1. Per the germline V gene, CDR1 is GTSNPN and CDR2 is SVGIG (reference sequence). The CDR3 spans 15 residues. The ends lost 1 base at V and 5 bases at J; junction bases unmatched: 5. Here the CDR3 reads CAWSARQGVTGELFF. CDR3 nucleotides: TGTGCCTGGAGTGCCCGACAGGGGGTAACCGGGGAGCTGTTTTTT.

The rearrangement joins TRBV5-4 to TRBJ2-7; D might be TRBD2 (6 bases). Germline V gene sequence: CDR1 SGHNT, CDR2 YYREEE (reference sequence). Between the trimmed V and J ends, which lost 0 bases and 4 bases, there was a span of 11 bases. This CDR3 is built from 14 residues. Here the CDR3 DNA reads TGTGCCAGCAGCTTGGCGGGGGTCCCTTACGAGCAGTACTTC. Protein: CASSLAGVPYEQYF.

The chain recombines TRBV27 with TRBJ2-2; 14 bases line up with TRBD2. J gave up 4 bases and V 2 bases, and 3 bases lay outside the gene matches. Germline values: CDR1 MNHEY, CDR2 SMNVEV (reference sequence). The CDR3 runs 17 residues. The CDR3 loop is CASSLLTSGGATGELFF. The CDR3 DNA sequence: TGTGCCAGCAGTTTACTGACTAGCGGGGGGGCCACCGGGGAGCTGTTTTTT.

The chain has TRBV27 and TRBJ2-7; unclear D gene. Germline loops: CDR1 MNHEY, CDR2 SMNVEV (reference sequence). The ends were cut back, 2 bases at V and 0 bases at J, with 11 bases in the middle. There are 15 residues in the CDR3. The CDR3 nucleotides are TGTGCCAGCAGTTTAGACGGTAGTTTCTCCTACGAGCAGTACTTC. Its protein product is CASSLDGSFSYEQYF.

This rearrangement joins TRBV30 to TRBJ1-2; D gene ambiguous. V was shortened by 0 bases and J by 8 bases, with 10 bases between the two germline ends. Looked up from germline, CDR1 is GTSNPN and CDR2 is SVGIG (reference sequence). The CDR3 is 12 residues long. The CDR3 region is CAWSVPIGGYTF. The CDR3 DNA is TGTGCCTGGAGTGTACCTATCGGCGGCTACACCTTC. Combining the CDR3 with reference TRBV30 and TRBJ1-2 gives the whole variable domain SQTIHQWPATLVQPVGSPLSLECTVEGTSNPNLYWYRQAAGRGLQLLFYSVGIGQISSEVPQNLSASRPQDRQFILSSKKLLLSDSGFYLCAWSVPIGGYTFGSGTRLTVV.

The rearrangement joins TRBV4-3 to TRBJ1-2; TRBD1 is a possible D gene (5 bases). This CDR3 is 16 amino acids long. V was cut by 0 bases and J by 0 bases, with 11 bases left in between. Germline V lookup: CDR1 LGHNA, CDR2 YSLEER. CDR3 nucleotides: TGCGCCAGCAGCCAAGATTGGGCAGGGTCTAACTATGGCTACACCTTC. This gives the protein CASSQDWAGSNYGYTF.

V is TRBV9 and J is TRBJ1-4; D is undetermined. Germline V lookup: CDR1 SGDLS, CDR2 YYNGEE. V gave up 6 bases and J gave up 5 bases, with 14 bases separating them. The CDR3 length is 14 residues. Written as DNA, the CDR3 is TGTGCCAGCACCAAGGACGGCGGGAATGAAAAACTGTTTTTT. Residues: CASTKDGGNEKLFF.

The rearrangement links TRBV29-1 to TRBJ1-2, with a tentative D call TRBD1 (5 bases). Trimming shortened V by 4 bases and J by 2 bases, and 11 bases separated the two germline ends. The length of the CDR3 is 13 residues. CDR1 and CDR2 from the germline V gene are SQVTM and ANQGSEA. CDR3 residues: CSVGGGYNYGYTF. CDR3 bases: TGCAGCGTTGGTGGGGGGTACAACTATGGCTACACCTTC. Drawing the rest from reference TRBV29-1 and TRBJ1-2, the complete variable domain is SAVISQKPSRDICQRGTSLTIQCQVDSQVTMMFWYRQQPGQSLTLIATANQGSEATYESGFVIDKFPISRPNLTFSTLTVSNMSPEDSSIYLCSVGGGYNYGYTFGSGTRLTVV.

The chain couples TRBV4-1 to TRBJ2-7; no clear D gene. The ends were cut back, 0 bases at V and 1 base at J, with 7 bases in the middle. The CDR3 contains 14 residues. Germline V gives CDR1 MGHRA, CDR2 YSYEKL. In DNA form, the CDR3 reads TGCGCCAGCAGCCAAGATTTGTCTTCCTACGAGCAGTACTTC. Its protein is CASSQDLSSYEQYF.

The count of this clone is one. The chain employs TRBV5-4 and TRBJ2-7; 9 bases fit TRBD2. The germline CDR1 and CDR2 sequences are SGHNT and YYREEE (reference sequence). Losses at the gene ends were 2 bases for V and 2 bases for J; bases not matched to a gene: 8. The CDR3 is 16 amino acids. Written as DNA, the CDR3 is TGTGCCAGCAGCTTCGCGGGGGGGCCCAAGGCCTACGAGCAGTACTTC. Translated: CASSFAGGPKAYEQYF.

The chain is built from TRBV13 and TRBJ2-7; D unresolved. The CDR3 runs to 13 residues. Germline V CDR1 and CDR2: PRHDT, FYEKMQ (reference sequence). V lost 0 bases, J lost 3 bases, and 6 bases lay in between. CDR3 in DNA: TGTGCCAGCAGCTTAGGTTGGGGCTACGAGCAGTACTTC. This codes for CASSLGWGYEQYF.

This clone was observed a handful of times. V gene TRBV30 combines with J gene TRBJ2-1; D gene uncertain. This CDR3 has 13 amino acids. Trimming shortened V by 3 bases and J by 0 bases, and 6 bases separated the two germline ends. The germline CDR1 and CDR2 sequences are GTSNPN and SVGIG (reference sequence). In DNA, the CDR3 is TGTGCCTGGAGACAATACTCCTACAATGAGCAGTTCTTC. Protein product: CAWRQYSYNEQFF.

V gene TRBV27 combines with J gene TRBJ2-1; D call uncertain. Germline values: CDR1 MNHEY, CDR2 SMNVEV (reference sequence). Deletions cut 5 bases from V and 5 bases from J, with 22 bases between. This CDR3 spans 17 amino acids. DNA for the CDR3: TGTGCCAGCAGTCCCCCAGTGAGGAGAGGCAGCGACAATGAGCAGTTCTTC. Amino acid sequence: CASSPPVRRGSDNEQFF.

The chain combines TRBV2 with TRBJ1-4, with TRBD1 matching over 12 bases. The CDR3 extends over 16 amino acids. J gave up 8 bases and V 4 bases, and 8 bases lay outside the gene matches. Germline CDR1 SNHLY, CDR2 FYNNEI. DNA of the CDR3: TGTGCCAGCAGTGGGGGGACAGGGGGCAGGGGAGAAAAACTGTTTTTT. Encoded protein: CASSGGTGGRGEKLFF.

The chain is built from TRBV9 and TRBJ1-1, with D hard to call. This CDR3 has 11 amino acids. In germline, CDR1 is SGDLS, CDR2 YYNGEE. The ends were cut back, 2 bases at V and 10 bases at J, with 9 bases in the middle. This CDR3 is CASSVSEGAFF. CDR3 in DNA: TGTGCCAGCAGCGTGTCAGAGGGAGCTTTCTTT.

The chain carries TRBV6-6 and TRBJ2-1, with D unclear. This CDR3 has 13 amino acids. Germline lookup yields CDR1 MNHNY and CDR2 SVGAGI (reference sequence). Trimming took off 2 bases at V and 4 bases at J, with 6 bases between the two ends. CDR3 sequence reads: CASSYRSYNEQFF. CDR3 nucleotides: TGTGCCAGCAGTTACCGCAGTTACAATGAGCAGTTCTTC.

The rearrangement joins TRBV15 to TRBJ2-1; possible D gene TRBD1, 6 bases. Between the trimmed V and J ends, which lost 1 base and 7 bases, there was a span of 11 bases. Germline CDR1 and CDR2: LNHNV and YYDKDF (reference sequence). CDR3 length equals 14 residues. CDR3 bases: TGTGCCACCAGCAGAGGGTTGGGGACAAATGAGCAGTTCTTC. Amino acid sequence: CATSRGLGTNEQFF.

The gene calls are TRBV4-1 and TRBJ2-7; 8 nucleotides match TRBD2. CDR3 length equals 13 residues. The germline CDR1 and CDR2 sequences are MGHRA and YSYEKL. J lost 3 bases, V lost 4 bases, and 2 bases had no gene match. For the CDR3, the DNA is TGCGCCAGCAGCCTAGCGGGGAACTACGAGCAGTACTTC. This sequence encodes CASSLAGNYEQYF.

This clone was found a few times. The chain couples TRBV6-5 to TRBJ2-1, with 10 positions matching TRBD1. The CDR3 loop spans 13 amino acids. Germline V gives CDR1 MNHEY, CDR2 SVGAGI. V trimming: 2 bases; J trimming: 8 bases; junction bases outside the gene matches: 0. For the CDR3, the DNA is TGTGCCAGCAGTTACGGGACAGGGGATGAGCAGTTCTTC. It yields the protein CASSYGTGDEQFF.